This paragraph covers one T cell receptor beta chain sequence. As yet, its antigen is unknown. TCRdb reprocessed the 5' RACE reads with MiXCR, giving one entry per CDR3 protein. This table holds 600,000 to 800,000 distinct CDR3 sequences, 21% found once. The data were taken from a study of identical twins. Findings of the study overall: Models predicted less out-of-frame TCR alpha sharing in monozygotic twins than was found. A lower insertion count was a feature of abundant cord blood beta clonotypes, with no such feature in memory repertoires.

Trimming at V came to 4 bases and at J to 7 bases, leaving 6 bases not matched to a gene. Germline values: CDR1 LNHDA, CDR2 SQIVND (reference sequence). The CDR3 extends over 14 amino acids. The same sample was also used in a study of T cells expressing NK-cell markers. That work adds: The sequencing cohort of eight donors included seven HCMV-seropositive individuals and one seronegative individual.

What was sequenced was PBMCs. The V and J genes are TRBV19 and TRBJ2-1, with 8 bases that match TRBD2. The clonotype originates from a woman between 18 and 29 years old in good health. The CDR3 sequence is CASSTGGGSNEQFF. CDR3 sequence (DNA): TGTGCCAGTAGTACCGGGGGGGGTTCAAATGAGCAGTTCTTC.